The present T cell receptor (beta chain) was sequenced within a study of T cell changes during pregnancy in multiple sclerosis. This CDR3 contains 15 residues. Germline V gene data show CDR1 as WSHSY and CDR2 as SAAADI. Trimming removed 4 bases at V and 9 bases at J, with 19 bases between. The protocol was immunoSEQ multiplex PCR, while the TCRdb copy is restricted to in-frame clones and leaves out a portion. The sample includes 50,000 to 60,000 clones, less than 95% of them seen just once. This sequence originates from a female donor in good health, enrolled as a control in a pregnancy study. This rearrangement joins TRBV10-2 to TRBJ1-5; D gene unclear. The sequencing used peripheral blood, collected in the first trimester of pregnancy. The CDR3 protein is CASSVLGGDRGPQHF. In nucleotides, the CDR3 is TGCGCCAGCAGTGTCTTAGGTGGGGATCGGGGGCCCCAGCATTTT.